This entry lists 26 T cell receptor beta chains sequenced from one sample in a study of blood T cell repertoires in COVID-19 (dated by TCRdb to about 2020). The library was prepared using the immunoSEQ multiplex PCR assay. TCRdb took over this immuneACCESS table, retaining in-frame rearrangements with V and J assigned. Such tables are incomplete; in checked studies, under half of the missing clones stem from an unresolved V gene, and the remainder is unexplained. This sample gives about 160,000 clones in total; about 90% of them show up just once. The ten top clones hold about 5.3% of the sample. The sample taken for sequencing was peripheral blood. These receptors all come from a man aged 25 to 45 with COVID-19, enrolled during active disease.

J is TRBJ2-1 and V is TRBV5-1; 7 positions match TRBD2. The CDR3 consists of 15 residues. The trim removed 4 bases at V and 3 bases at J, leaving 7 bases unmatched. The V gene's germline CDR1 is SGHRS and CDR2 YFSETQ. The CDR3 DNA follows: TGCGCCAGCAGCCCCGGGGAGGGAAGCTACAATGAGCAGTTCTTC. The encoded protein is CASSPGEGSYNEQFF.

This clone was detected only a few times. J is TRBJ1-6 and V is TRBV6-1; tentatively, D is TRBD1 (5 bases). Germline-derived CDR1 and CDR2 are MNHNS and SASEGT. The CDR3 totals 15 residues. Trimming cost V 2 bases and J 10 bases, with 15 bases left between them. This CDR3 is CASSELVSGTSPLHF. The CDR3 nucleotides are TGTGCCAGCAGTGAATTAGTCAGCGGGACCTCACCCCTCCACTTT.

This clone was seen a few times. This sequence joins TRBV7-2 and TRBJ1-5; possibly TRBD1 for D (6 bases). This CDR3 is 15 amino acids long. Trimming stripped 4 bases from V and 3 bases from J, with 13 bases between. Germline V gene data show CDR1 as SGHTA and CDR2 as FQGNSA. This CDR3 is CASSSGQGNNQPQHF. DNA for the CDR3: TGTGCCAGCAGCTCAGGGCAGGGGAACAATCAGCCCCAGCATTTT.

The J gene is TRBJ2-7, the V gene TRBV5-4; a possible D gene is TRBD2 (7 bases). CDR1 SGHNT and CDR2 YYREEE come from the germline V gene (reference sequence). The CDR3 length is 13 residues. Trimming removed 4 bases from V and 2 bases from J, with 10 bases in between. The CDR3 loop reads CASSAGAPYEQYF. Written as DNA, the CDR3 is TGTGCCAGCAGCGCGGGGGCCCCCTACGAGCAGTACTTC.

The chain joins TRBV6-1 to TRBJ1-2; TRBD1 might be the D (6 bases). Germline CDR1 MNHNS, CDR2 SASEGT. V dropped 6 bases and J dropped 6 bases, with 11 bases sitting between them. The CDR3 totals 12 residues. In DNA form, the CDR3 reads TGTGCCAGCAGCCGAAACAGGGATGGCTACACCTTC. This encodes CASSRNRDGYTF.

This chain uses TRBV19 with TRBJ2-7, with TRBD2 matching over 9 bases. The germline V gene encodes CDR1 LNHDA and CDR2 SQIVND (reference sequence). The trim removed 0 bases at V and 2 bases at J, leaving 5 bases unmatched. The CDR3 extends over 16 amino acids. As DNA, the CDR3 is TGTGCCAGTAGTATAGATCCACTAGCGGGCGCCTACGAGCAGTACTTC. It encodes CASSIDPLAGAYEQYF.

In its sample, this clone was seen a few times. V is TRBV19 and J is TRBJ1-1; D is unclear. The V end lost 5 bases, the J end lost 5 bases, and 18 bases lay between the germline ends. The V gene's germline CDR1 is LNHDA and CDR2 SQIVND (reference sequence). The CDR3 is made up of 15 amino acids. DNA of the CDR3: TGTGCCAGTAGTTTCCATTCAGCGGCGTATACTGAAGCTTTCTTT. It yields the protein CASSFHSAAYTEAFF.

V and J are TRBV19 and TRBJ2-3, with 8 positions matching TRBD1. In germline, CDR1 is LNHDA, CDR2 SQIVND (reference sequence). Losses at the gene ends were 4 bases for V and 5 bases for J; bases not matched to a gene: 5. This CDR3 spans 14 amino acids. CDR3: CASSTTGGGDTQYF. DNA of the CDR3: TGTGCCAGTAGTACTACAGGGGGAGGAGATACGCAGTATTTT. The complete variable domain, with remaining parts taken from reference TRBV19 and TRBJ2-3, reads DGGITQSPKYLFRKEGQNVTLSCEQNLNHDAMYWYRQDPGQGLRLIYYSQIVNDFQKGDIAEGYSVSREKKESFPLTVTSAQKNPTAFYLCASSTTGGGDTQYFGPGTRLTVL.

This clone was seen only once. The CDR3 DNA sequence: TGTGCCAGCAGCTTAGATTTGGCCAGTAACTATGGCTACACCTTC. Protein sequence: CASSLDLASNYGYTF. The rearrangement joins TRBV11-2 to TRBJ1-2; no clear D. Germline CDR1 SGHAT, CDR2 FQNNGV. This CDR3 spans 15 amino acids. Trimming left V 0 bases short and J 1 base short, with 9 bases between.

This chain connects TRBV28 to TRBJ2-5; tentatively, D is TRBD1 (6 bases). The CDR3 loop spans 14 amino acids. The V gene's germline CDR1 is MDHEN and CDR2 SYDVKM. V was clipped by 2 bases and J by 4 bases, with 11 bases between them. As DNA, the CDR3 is TGTGCCAGCAGTTTAAGCGTCAGGGGAGAGACCCAGTACTTC. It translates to CASSLSVRGETQYF.

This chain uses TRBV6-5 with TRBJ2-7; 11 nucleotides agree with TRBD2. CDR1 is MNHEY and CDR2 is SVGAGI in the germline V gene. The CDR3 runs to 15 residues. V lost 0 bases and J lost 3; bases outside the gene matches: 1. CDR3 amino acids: CASSYSTSGGYEQYF. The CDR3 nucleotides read TGTGCCAGCAGTTACTCAACTAGCGGGGGCTACGAGCAGTACTTC.

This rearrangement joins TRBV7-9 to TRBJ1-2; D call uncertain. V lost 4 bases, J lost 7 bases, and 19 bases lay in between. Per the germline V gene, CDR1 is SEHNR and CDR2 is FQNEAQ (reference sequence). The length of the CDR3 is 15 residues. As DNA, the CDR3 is TGTGCCAGCAGCTATTCAGCAAGGACTCCCCCTGGCTACACCTTC. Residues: CASSYSARTPPGYTF.

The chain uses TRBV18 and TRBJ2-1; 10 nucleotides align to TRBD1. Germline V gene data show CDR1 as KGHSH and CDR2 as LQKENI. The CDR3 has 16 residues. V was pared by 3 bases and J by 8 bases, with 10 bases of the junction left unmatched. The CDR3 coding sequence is TGTGCCAGCTCACCCCCCGGGACAGGGGAGATCCATGAGCAGTTCTTC. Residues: CASSPPGTGEIHEQFF.

The CDR3, as DNA: TGTGCCAGCGTAAGCGGGGGGGCTGGAGATACGCAGTATTTT. Its translation is CASVSGGAGDTQYF. The chain uses TRBV6-5 and TRBJ2-3; the match to TRBD2 covers 10 bases. Germline V lookup: CDR1 MNHEY, CDR2 SVGAGI. The CDR3 is 14 residues long. Losses at the gene ends were 8 bases for V and 5 bases for J; bases not matched to a gene: 7.

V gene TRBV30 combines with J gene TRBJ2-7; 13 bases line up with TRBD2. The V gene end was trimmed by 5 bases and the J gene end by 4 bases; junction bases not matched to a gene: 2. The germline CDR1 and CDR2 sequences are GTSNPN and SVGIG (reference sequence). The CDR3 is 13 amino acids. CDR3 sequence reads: CAWSTSGRYEQYF. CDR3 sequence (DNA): TGTGCCTGGTCGACTAGCGGGAGGTACGAGCAGTACTTC.

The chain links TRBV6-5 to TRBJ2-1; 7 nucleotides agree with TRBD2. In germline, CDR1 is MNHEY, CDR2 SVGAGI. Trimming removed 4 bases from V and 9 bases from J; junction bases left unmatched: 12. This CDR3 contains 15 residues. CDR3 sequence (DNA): TGTGCCAGCAGTTTCCTAAGGGAGGGGTCGGGTGAGCAGTTCTTC. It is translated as CASSFLREGSGEQFF.

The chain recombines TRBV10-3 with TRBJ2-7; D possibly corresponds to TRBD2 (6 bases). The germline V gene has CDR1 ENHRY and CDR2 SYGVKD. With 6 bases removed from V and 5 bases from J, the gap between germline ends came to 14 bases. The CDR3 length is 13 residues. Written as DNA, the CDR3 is TGTGCCATCAGGCCGACTAGAATTCACGAGCAGTACTTC. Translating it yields CAIRPTRIHEQYF.

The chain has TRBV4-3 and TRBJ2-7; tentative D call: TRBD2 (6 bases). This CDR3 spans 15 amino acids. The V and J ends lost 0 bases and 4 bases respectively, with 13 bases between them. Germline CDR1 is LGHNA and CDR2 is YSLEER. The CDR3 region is CASSQDRVSGYEQYF. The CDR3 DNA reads TGCGCCAGCAGCCAAGATCGGGTTAGCGGATACGAGCAGTACTTC.

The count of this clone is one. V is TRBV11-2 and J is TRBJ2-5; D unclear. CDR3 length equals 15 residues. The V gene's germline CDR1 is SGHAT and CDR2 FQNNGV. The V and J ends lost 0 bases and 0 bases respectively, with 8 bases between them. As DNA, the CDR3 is TGTGCCAGCAGCTTAGAGTACAGCCACCAAGAGACCCAGTACTTC. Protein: CASSLEYSHQETQYF.

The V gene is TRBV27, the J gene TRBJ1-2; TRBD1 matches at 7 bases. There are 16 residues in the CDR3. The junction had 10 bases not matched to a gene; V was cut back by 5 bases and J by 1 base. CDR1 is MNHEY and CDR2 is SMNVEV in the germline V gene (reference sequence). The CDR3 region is CASSASTGTLNYGYTF. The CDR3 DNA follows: TGTGCCAGCAGTGCCTCGACAGGGACGCTTAACTATGGCTACACCTTC.

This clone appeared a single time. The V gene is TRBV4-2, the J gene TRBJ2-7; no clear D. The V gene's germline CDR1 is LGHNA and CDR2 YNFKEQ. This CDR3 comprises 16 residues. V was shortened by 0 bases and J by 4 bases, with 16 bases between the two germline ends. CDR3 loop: CASSQDLRGSLYEQYF. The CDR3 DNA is TGTGCCAGCAGCCAAGACTTACGAGGTTCCCTTTACGAGCAGTACTTC.

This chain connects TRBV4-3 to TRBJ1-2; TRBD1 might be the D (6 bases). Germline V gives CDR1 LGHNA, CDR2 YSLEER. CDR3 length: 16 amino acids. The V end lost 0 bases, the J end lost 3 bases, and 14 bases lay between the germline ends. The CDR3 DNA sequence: TGCGCCAGCAGCCAAGATGGGCAGGGGTACCACTATGGCTACACCTTC. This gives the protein CASSQDGQGYHYGYTF.

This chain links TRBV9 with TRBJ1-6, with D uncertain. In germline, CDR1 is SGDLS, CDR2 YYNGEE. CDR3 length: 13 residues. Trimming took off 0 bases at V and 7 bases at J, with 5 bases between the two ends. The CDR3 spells CASSVASNSPLHF. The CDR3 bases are TGTGCCAGCAGCGTAGCTAGCAATTCACCCCTCCACTTT.

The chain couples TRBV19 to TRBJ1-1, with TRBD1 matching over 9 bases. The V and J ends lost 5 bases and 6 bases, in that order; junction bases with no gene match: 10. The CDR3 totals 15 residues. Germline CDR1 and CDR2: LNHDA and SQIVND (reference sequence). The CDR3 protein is CASSASGTGLSEAFF. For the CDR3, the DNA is TGTGCCAGTAGTGCCTCCGGGACAGGGCTTTCTGAAGCTTTCTTT.

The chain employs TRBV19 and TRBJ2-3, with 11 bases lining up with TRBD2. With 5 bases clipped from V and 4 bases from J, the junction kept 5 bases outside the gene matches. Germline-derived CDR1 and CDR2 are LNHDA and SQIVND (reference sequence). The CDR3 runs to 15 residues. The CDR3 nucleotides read TGTGCCAGTAGTTCCGGACTAGCGGGCTCAGATACGCAGTATTTT. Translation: CASSSGLAGSDTQYF.

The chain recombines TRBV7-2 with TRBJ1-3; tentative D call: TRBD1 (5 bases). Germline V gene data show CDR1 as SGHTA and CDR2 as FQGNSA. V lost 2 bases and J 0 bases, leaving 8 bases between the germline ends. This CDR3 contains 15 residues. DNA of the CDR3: TGTGCCAGCAGCTTACAGGGTAGCTCTGGAAACACCATATATTTT. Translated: CASSLQGSSGNTIYF. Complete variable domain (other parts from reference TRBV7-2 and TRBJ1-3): GAGVSQSPSNKVTEKGKDVELRCDPISGHTALYWYRQSLGQGLEFLIYFQGNSAPDKSGLPSDRFSAERTGGSVSTLTIQRTQQEDSAVYLCASSLQGSSGNTIYFGEGSWLTVV.